This is a list of T cell receptor beta chains from one sample in a study of blood T cell repertoires in COVID-19. Measured with immunoSEQ multiplex PCR; TCRdb has only the in-frame clones, and not every one. The profile shows approximately 90,000 clones, approximately 79% of them singletons. The specimen sequenced was peripheral blood. Source of these receptors: a man aged 65 to 79 with acute or convalescent COVID-19. Both conserved end residues are part of each CDR3. Clone size appears in some rows only: once, few, many, or a class for an expanded clone.

>TRBJ2-7|15|TRBV10-3|.
CAISESQGGHTKQYF
>TRBJ2-3|16|TRBV7-6|.
CASSLGEGSRTDTQYF
>TRBJ2-1|11|TRBV6-5|.
CASRRGSEQFF
>TRBJ1-1|15|TRBV11-1|.
CASSPRPTANTEAFF
>TRBJ1-6|17|TRBV5-4|once
CASSLAGQGQYNSPLHF
>TRBJ1-1|13|TRBV2|.
CASRRTGDTEAFF
>TRBJ2-1|16|TRBV5-1|.
CASSLGGTSSYNEQFF
>TRBJ1-4|14|TRBV4-2|few
CASSLDRTNEKLFF
>TRBJ2-2|11|TRBV3-1/TRBV3-2|.
CASSLTGELFF
>TRBJ2-2|14|TRBV3-1/TRBV3-2|.
CASRQAGLTGELFF
>TRBJ1-2|13|TRBV12-3/TRBV12-4|.
CASSLAGFDGYTF
>TRBJ2-5|14|TRBV7-7|.
CASSLLAGEETQYF
>TRBJ1-2|14|TRBV11-2|.
CASSLEGSNYGYTF
>TRBJ2-7|14|TRBV6-5|few
CASSLGGSPREQYF
>TRBJ2-6|16|TRBV5-1|.
CASREGIPSGANVLTF
>TRBJ2-3|16|TRBV7-9|.
CASSPRDRSFGDTQYF
>TRBJ2-5|15|TRBV2|.
CASRWASGSQETQYF
>TRBJ1-6|14|TRBV5-4|once
CASSGGQYNSPLHF
>TRBJ2-1|16|TRBV4-1|.
CASSQGGLAGNNEQFF
>TRBJ2-1|16|TRBV24-1|.
CATSEGTGRLGNEQFF
>TRBJ1-1|12|TRBV11-2|.
CASSRGGTEAFF
>TRBJ1-6|15|TRBV5-6|.
CASSLLAGGRSPLHF
>TRBJ2-5|14|TRBV5-5|.
CASSLVEGGETQYF
>TRBJ1-1|15|TRBV2|.
CASRTRDTLNTEAFF
>TRBJ2-1|14|TRBV6-6|.
CASTEGRASNEQFF
>TRBJ1-6|18|TRBV2|once
CASTDRDRGGGHNSPLHF